A selection of T cell receptor beta chains follows, all from one sample in a study of cytomegalovirus exposure and HLA in healthy donors. Generated by immunoSEQ multiplex PCR, the TCRdb table keeps only in-frame clones and is missing some. Here the sample spans some 340,000 clones, roughly nine tenths being singletons. Sequenced material: PBMCs. All receptors derive from a woman aged 25 to 39 in good health and CMV-seropositive. Each CDR3 is given with its conserved first and last residue. Fields, in order: CDR3 DNA, CDR3 protein, CDR3 length, J gene, D gene, V gene, clone size. D genes are given only for firm matches. The size of a clone is reported for some rows only, either as once, few or many, or as a class for expanded clones.

CDR3 DNA: TGTGCCAGTAGACAGGGAGGCGAAGGCTACACCTTC; CDR3 protein: CASRQGGEGYTF; CDR3 length: 12; J gene: TRBJ1-2; D gene: -; V gene: TRBV19; clone size: -
CDR3 DNA: TGTGCCAGCAGTGACCTGCCAGGACTCGGGCAGCCCCAGCATTTT; CDR3 protein: CASSDLPGLGQPQHF; CDR3 length: 15; J gene: TRBJ1-5; D gene: -; V gene: TRBV6-1; clone size: once
CDR3 DNA: TGTGCCATCAGTGAGTCAGGGGGCAGGGATCAGCCCCAGCATTTT; CDR3 protein: CAISESGGRDQPQHF; CDR3 length: 15; J gene: TRBJ1-5; D gene: TRBD1; V gene: TRBV10-3; clone size: -
CDR3 DNA: TGCGCCAGCAGCTTGACTGGGGACAGTTATCAGCCCCAGCATTTT; CDR3 protein: CASSLTGDSYQPQHF; CDR3 length: 15; J gene: TRBJ1-5; D gene: TRBD1; V gene: TRBV5-1; clone size: few
CDR3 DNA: TGTGCCAGCACCGAGGGGGGAGCCTACGAGCAGTACTTC; CDR3 protein: CASTEGGAYEQYF; CDR3 length: 13; J gene: TRBJ2-7; D gene: -; V gene: TRBV6-1; clone size: -
CDR3 DNA: TGTGCCTGGAGTGTAGGGGGCGCCCGGAACTATGGCTACACCTTC; CDR3 protein: CAWSVGGARNYGYTF; CDR3 length: 15; J gene: TRBJ1-2; D gene: TRBD1; V gene: TRBV30; clone size: -
CDR3 DNA: TGCGCCAGCAGCCGCTCCGGGGAGCTGTTTTTT; CDR3 protein: CASSRSGELFF; CDR3 length: 11; J gene: TRBJ2-2; D gene: -; V gene: TRBV4-3; clone size: -
CDR3 DNA: TGTGCCAGCACCGGGACAGGGCGGATGGACGGCTACACCTTC; CDR3 protein: CASTGTGRMDGYTF; CDR3 length: 14; J gene: TRBJ1-2; D gene: TRBD1; V gene: TRBV19; clone size: -
CDR3 DNA: TGCGCCAGCAGCACCTTAGCGGGGGGGACCTACGAGCAGTACTTC; CDR3 protein: CASSTLAGGTYEQYF; CDR3 length: 15; J gene: TRBJ2-7; D gene: TRBD2; V gene: TRBV5-1; clone size: -
CDR3 DNA: TGTGCCAGCGGACCGGGGGTTAACGAGCAGTACTTC; CDR3 protein: CASGPGVNEQYF; CDR3 length: 12; J gene: TRBJ2-7; D gene: -; V gene: TRBV6-5; clone size: -
CDR3 DNA: TGTGCCAGCAGCTCCAACCTAAAAAAATTTACAGGAAACTATGGCTACACCTTC; CDR3 protein: CASSSNLKKFTGNYGYTF; CDR3 length: 18; J gene: TRBJ1-2; D gene: -; V gene: TRBV7-6; clone size: -
CDR3 DNA: TGCGCCAGCAGCCAAACCGCCGAGGAAGGGGATCAGCCCCAGCATTTT; CDR3 protein: CASSQTAEEGDQPQHF; CDR3 length: 16; J gene: TRBJ1-5; D gene: -; V gene: TRBV4-3; clone size: -
CDR3 DNA: TGTGCCACCAGCAGAGGCCCTTACAATGAGCAGTTCTTC; CDR3 protein: CATSRGPYNEQFF; CDR3 length: 13; J gene: TRBJ2-1; D gene: -; V gene: TRBV15; clone size: once
CDR3 DNA: TGTGCCAGCACGAGCTCCTATAATTCACCCCTCCACTTT; CDR3 protein: CASTSSYNSPLHF; CDR3 length: 13; J gene: TRBJ1-6; D gene: -; V gene: TRBV2; clone size: -
CDR3 DNA: TGTGCCAGCAGTGACGGTGGACTAGCGGCCTACAATGAGCAGTTCTTC; CDR3 protein: CASSDGGLAAYNEQFF; CDR3 length: 16; J gene: TRBJ2-1; D gene: TRBD2; V gene: TRBV6-4; clone size: -
CDR3 DNA: TGCAGCGTCGCCGGAGGGCCTTCTAGCACAGATACGCAGTATTTT; CDR3 protein: CSVAGGPSSTDTQYF; CDR3 length: 15; J gene: TRBJ2-3; D gene: -; V gene: TRBV29-1; clone size: -
CDR3 DNA: TGTGCCAGCTCTCCCGGGCAGGGGAGCAATCAGCCCCAGCATTTT; CDR3 protein: CASSPGQGSNQPQHF; CDR3 length: 15; J gene: TRBJ1-5; D gene: -; V gene: TRBV18; clone size: -
CDR3 DNA: TGTGCCAGCAATGTAGACAGGGCCAGCTCCTACGAGCAGTACTTC; CDR3 protein: CASNVDRASSYEQYF; CDR3 length: 15; J gene: TRBJ2-7; D gene: TRBD1; V gene: TRBV6-1; clone size: -
CDR3 DNA: TGCGCCAGCAGCGTGGACAGGGGAGAGACCCAGTACTTC; CDR3 protein: CASSVDRGETQYF; CDR3 length: 13; J gene: TRBJ2-5; D gene: TRBD1; V gene: TRBV5-1; clone size: -
CDR3 DNA: TGTGCCACCAGCAGAGTTAGGGCTAGCGGTACCTACAATGAGCAGTTCTTC; CDR3 protein: CATSRVRASGTYNEQFF; CDR3 length: 17; J gene: TRBJ2-1; D gene: TRBD2; V gene: TRBV15; clone size: -
CDR3 DNA: TGTGCCAGCAGCGGGACAGGGGGTCCCTACAATGAGCAGTTCTTC; CDR3 protein: CASSGTGGPYNEQFF; CDR3 length: 15; J gene: TRBJ2-1; D gene: TRBD1; V gene: TRBV2; clone size: -
CDR3 DNA: TGTGCCAGCAGCGTAGAGAACAGACCAGACGAGCAGTACTTC; CDR3 protein: CASSVENRPDEQYF; CDR3 length: 14; J gene: TRBJ2-7; D gene: -; V gene: TRBV9; clone size: -
CDR3 DNA: TGTGCCAGCAGACGGGACTTCAGCTCCTACGAGCAGTACTTC; CDR3 protein: CASRRDFSSYEQYF; CDR3 length: 14; J gene: TRBJ2-7; D gene: -; V gene: TRBV6-5; clone size: -
CDR3 DNA: TGTGCCAGCAGCCTGGTAGCCTCCACAGATACGCAGTATTTT; CDR3 protein: CASSLVASTDTQYF; CDR3 length: 14; J gene: TRBJ2-3; D gene: -; V gene: TRBV7-8; clone size: -
CDR3 DNA: TGTGCCAGCAGTTTAAGCAGGGCCTCTGAAGCTTTCTTT; CDR3 protein: CASSLSRASEAFF; CDR3 length: 13; J gene: TRBJ1-1; D gene: -; V gene: TRBV28; clone size: -
CDR3 DNA: TGCGCCAGCAGCCAAGGGGGGGCCAGGTATGGCTACACCTTC; CDR3 protein: CASSQGGARYGYTF; CDR3 length: 14; J gene: TRBJ1-2; D gene: -; V gene: TRBV4-3; clone size: -
CDR3 DNA: TGTGCCAGCAGGCACGCCATGAACACTGAAGCTTTCTTT; CDR3 protein: CASRHAMNTEAFF; CDR3 length: 13; J gene: TRBJ1-1; D gene: -; V gene: TRBV27; clone size: -
CDR3 DNA: TGTGCCAGCAGTTCCACCCTTGGGGGAACAGATACGCAGTATTTT; CDR3 protein: CASSSTLGGTDTQYF; CDR3 length: 15; J gene: TRBJ2-3; D gene: -; V gene: TRBV6-5; clone size: -
CDR3 DNA: TGTGCCAGCAGCTCGGAGCCGGGACAGTACAATGAGCAGTTCTTC; CDR3 protein: CASSSEPGQYNEQFF; CDR3 length: 15; J gene: TRBJ2-1; D gene: TRBD1; V gene: TRBV7-6; clone size: -
CDR3 DNA: TGTGCCAGCGCAAACAGGGAGGGAGAAGATACGCAGTATTTT; CDR3 protein: CASANREGEDTQYF; CDR3 length: 14; J gene: TRBJ2-3; D gene: -; V gene: TRBV2; clone size: few
CDR3 DNA: TGTGCCAGCAGTTTCCTAGACGGGGTGGGCCTAGCCTCTAGCGGGGGGGCGAATGAGCAGTTCTTC; CDR3 protein: CASSFLDGVGLASSGGANEQFF; CDR3 length: 22; J gene: TRBJ2-1; D gene: TRBD2; V gene: TRBV27; clone size: once
CDR3 DNA: TGTGCCAGCGGGACAGGGAGGGAGCAGTACTTC; CDR3 protein: CASGTGREQYF; CDR3 length: 11; J gene: TRBJ2-7; D gene: TRBD1; V gene: TRBV2; clone size: -
CDR3 DNA: TGTGCCAGCAGCCCGGGGAGGGGATTCACTGAAGCTTTCTTT; CDR3 protein: CASSPGRGFTEAFF; CDR3 length: 14; J gene: TRBJ1-1; D gene: -; V gene: TRBV13; clone size: -